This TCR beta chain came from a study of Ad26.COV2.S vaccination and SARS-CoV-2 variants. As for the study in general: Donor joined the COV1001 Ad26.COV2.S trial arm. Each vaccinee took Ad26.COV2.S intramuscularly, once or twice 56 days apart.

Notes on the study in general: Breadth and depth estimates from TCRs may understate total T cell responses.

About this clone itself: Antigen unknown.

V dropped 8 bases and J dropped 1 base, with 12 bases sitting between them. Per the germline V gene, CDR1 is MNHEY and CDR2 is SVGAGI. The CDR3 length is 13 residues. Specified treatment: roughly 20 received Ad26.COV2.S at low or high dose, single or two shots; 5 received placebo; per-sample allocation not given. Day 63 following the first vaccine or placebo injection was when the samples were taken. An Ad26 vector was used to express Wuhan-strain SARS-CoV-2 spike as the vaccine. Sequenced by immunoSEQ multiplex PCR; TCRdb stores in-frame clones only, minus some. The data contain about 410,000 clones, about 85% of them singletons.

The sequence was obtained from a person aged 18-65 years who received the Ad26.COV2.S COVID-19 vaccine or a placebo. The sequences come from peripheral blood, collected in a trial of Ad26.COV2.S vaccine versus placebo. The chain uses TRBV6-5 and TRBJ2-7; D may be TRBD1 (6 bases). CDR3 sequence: CASQQGWSYEQYF. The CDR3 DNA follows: TGTGCCAGCCAACAGGGTTGGTCCTACGAGCAGTACTTC.